This is a list of T cell receptor beta chains from one sample in a study of T cell responses to AZD1222 COVID-19 vaccine. This table comes from immunoSEQ multiplex PCR, and its TCRdb copy is limited to in-frame clones, with some not included. Among 100,000 to 150,000 clones, approximately 82% were seen once, and the ten largest hold roughly a quarter. The sample here was peripheral blood, taken 28 days after the second AZD1222 dose. These receptors all come from an adult who received the AZD1222 COVID-19 vaccine. Each CDR3 is given with its conserved first and last residue. The D gene is left open where the match is weak. The size entry is marked missing in some rows and otherwise reads once, few, many or a size class.

d_call	v_call	clone_size	j_call	cdr3_aa	cdr3_nt
TRBD2	TRBV11-2	once	TRBJ2-1	CASSRGRSSYNEQFF	TGTGCCAGCAGCCGCGGGAGGAGCTCCTACAATGAGCAGTTCTTC
TRBD1	TRBV3-1/TRBV3-2	few	TRBJ1-5	CASSQYRGENQPQHF	TGTGCCAGCAGCCAGTACAGGGGGGAGAACCAGCCCCAGCATTTT
TRBD1	TRBV5-4	.	TRBJ2-1	CASRPGQAHNEQFF	TGTGCCAGCAGGCCGGGACAGGCTCACAATGAGCAGTTCTTC
.	TRBV30	.	TRBJ1-2	CAWSLTPNYGYTF	TGTGCCTGGAGTCTAACACCTAACTATGGCTACACCTTC
.	TRBV3-1/TRBV3-2	.	TRBJ1-1	CASSQFGGRKNTEAFF	TGTGCCAGCAGCCAATTCGGGGGGCGGAAAAACACTGAAGCTTTCTTT
.	TRBV28	.	TRBJ2-4	CASSSTGIAKNIQYF	TGTGCCAGCAGTTCGACAGGAATAGCCAAAAACATTCAGTACTTC
TRBD1	TRBV30	.	TRBJ1-1	CASRTGRTEAFF	TGTGCCTCCCGGACAGGGAGGACTGAAGCTTTCTTT
.	TRBV5-8	few	TRBJ2-3	CASSLRGADTQYF	TGTGCCAGCAGCTTGCGCGGCGCAGATACGCAGTATTTT
TRBD2	TRBV7-9	.	TRBJ2-5	CASSLGSSGGDQETQYF	TGTGCCAGCAGCTTAGGCTCTAGCGGGGGGGACCAAGAGACCCAGTACTTC
.	TRBV4-1	.	TRBJ2-5	CASSPGPVETQYF	TGCGCCAGCAGCCCCGGGCCAGTAGAGACCCAGTACTTC
.	TRBV5-6	.	TRBJ2-7	CASSLFPLGREQYF	TGTGCCAGCAGCCTGTTCCCTCTCGGGCGGGAGCAGTACTTC
.	TRBV6-5	.	TRBJ1-1	CASSYVGATEAFF	TGTGCCAGCAGTTACGTCGGTGCCACTGAAGCTTTCTTT
.	TRBV6-1	few	TRBJ1-6	CASSTPGNNSPLHF	TGTGCCAGCAGTACCCCCGGGAATAATTCACCCCTCCACTTT
.	TRBV6-6	.	TRBJ1-1	CASRLAQEQIRAFF	TGTGCCAGCAGACTAGCACAGGAACAAATCCGAGCTTTCTTT
TRBD1	TRBV5-1	once	TRBJ2-5	CASSEQGAETQYF	TGCGCCAGCTCGGAACAGGGGGCAGAGACCCAGTACTTC
TRBD1	TRBV28	.	TRBJ2-4	CASSSNRGWENIQYF	TGTGCCAGCAGTTCGAACAGGGGTTGGGAAAACATTCAGTACTTC
TRBD1	TRBV6-5	.	TRBJ2-7	CASRSPGQGVFEQYF	TGTGCCAGCAGATCCCCGGGACAGGGGGTCTTCGAGCAGTACTTC
.	TRBV28	.	TRBJ1-2	CASSFGGYNYGYTF	TGTGCCAGCAGTTTTGGAGGATATAACTATGGCTACACCTTC
.	TRBV2	.	TRBJ2-7	CASSKSQDGEQYF	TGTGCCAGCAGTAAAAGCCAGGATGGAGAGCAGTACTTC
.	TRBV4-1	.	TRBJ1-1	CASSQDVGNAVEAFF	TGCGCCAGCAGCCAAGATGTCGGGAACGCGGTAGAAGCTTTCTTT
.	TRBV5-3	.	TRBJ2-3	CATPHHTQYF	TGTGCCACTCCCCATCATACGCAGTATTTT
.	TRBV28	once	TRBJ1-2	CASTLFFNYGYTF	TGTGCCAGCACCCTGTTTTTTAACTATGGCTACACCTTC
TRBD2	TRBV28	.	TRBJ2-3	CASSPRRDSGGSTDTQYF	TGTGCCAGCAGTCCCCGCAGGGATAGCGGGGGTAGCACAGATACGCAGTATTTT
.	TRBV6-2/TRBV6-3	.	TRBJ1-1	CASSYPSRGPEAFF	TGTGCCAGCAGTTACCCCTCGAGGGGCCCAGAAGCTTTCTTT
.	TRBV19	.	TRBJ1-1	CASSSGRARMNTEAFF	TGTGCCAGTAGTTCGGGCAGGGCCAGGATGAACACTGAAGCTTTCTTT
.	TRBV28	few	TRBJ1-1	CASRDTGGAVKAFF	TGTGCCAGCAGGGATACAGGCGGAGCTGTTAAAGCTTTCTTT
TRBD2	TRBV29-1	.	TRBJ2-5	CSVTGTSRGTQYF	TGCAGCGTCACCGGGACTAGCAGGGGGACCCAGTACTTC
.	TRBV3-1/TRBV3-2	.	TRBJ1-6	CASSQDVGYNSPLHF	TGTGCCAGCAGCCAAGACGTTGGCTATAATTCACCCCTCCACTTT
.	TRBV12-3/TRBV12-4	.	TRBJ2-5	CASSLLQETQYF	TGTGCCAGCAGTCTCCTCCAAGAGACCCAGTACTTC
.	TRBV27	.	TRBJ2-1	CASGTGIRVF	TGTGCCAGCGGCACCGGGATACGGGTCTTC
.	TRBV7-9	.	TRBJ2-7	CASSRGGGSYEQYF	TGTGCCAGCAGCCGCGGGGGCGGCTCCTACGAGCAGTACTTC
TRBD1	TRBV7-2	.	TRBJ2-2	CASSTSSGTAGELFF	TGTGCCAGCAGCACATCCTCCGGGACAGCCGGGGAGCTGTTTTTT
.	TRBV6-5	.	TRBJ2-7	CASSYSFNREQYF	TGTGCCAGCAGTTACTCGTTTAACCGCGAGCAGTACTTC
.	TRBV18	.	TRBJ1-2	CASSDFYGYTF	TGTGCCAGCTCCGATTTCTATGGCTACACCTTC
.	TRBV7-9	.	TRBJ1-3	CASSLWQGNTIYF	TGTGCCAGCAGCTTATGGCAAGGAAACACCATATATTTT
TRBD1	TRBV3-1/TRBV3-2	.	TRBJ1-2	CASRRQGNYGYTF	TGTGCCAGCAGGCGACAGGGAAACTATGGCTACACCTTC
TRBD1	TRBV2	.	TRBJ1-1	CASSFTGGVTEAFF	TGTGCCAGCAGTTTCACAGGGGGTGTCACTGAAGCTTTCTTT
.	TRBV5-4	.	TRBJ2-3	CASRRGTDTQYF	TGTGCCAGCCGCAGGGGCACAGATACGCAGTATTTT
.	TRBV24-1	.	TRBJ2-7	CATRRKTRDVGPYEQYF	TGTGCCACCAGACGCAAGACCCGTGACGTCGGACCTTACGAGCAGTACTTC